The TCR beta chain under discussion was sequenced for a study of response to subunit inactivated influenza vaccine. V lost 6 bases to trimming and J lost 5 bases, with 19 bases between them. CDR1 SNHLY and CDR2 FYNNEI come from the germline V gene. The CDR3 consists of 15 residues. This clonotype has more than one count but fewer than ten. Its matching antigen is unknown. TCRdb reanalysed the RT-PCR reads using MiXCR and keeps one entry per CDR3 protein. The data contain 530,000 or so distinct CDR3 sequences, approximately 12% of them seen just once; the ten biggest clones take up 10%. Study findings and constraints: With each seasonal influenza vaccination, the authors suggested, few new T cells are recruited.

Sample: PBMCs from blood, taken on the day of vaccination. This clonotype originated in a man aged 50-60 years who received an inactivated influenza vaccine. The V gene is TRBV2, the J gene TRBJ2-5; D is tentatively TRBD1 or TRBD2 (5 bases each). The CDR3 coding sequence is TGTGCCAGCAGCGACCCCGGGACCACCGGTGAGACCCAGTACTTC. Amino acid sequence: CASSDPGTTGETQYF.